The 27 T cell receptor beta chains reported below all come from one sample, sequenced in a study of CD8 T cells in Susac syndrome. A quantity of about 0.45 to 1 ug RNA underwent reverse transcription using random hexamers. TCRdb re-analysed the immunoSEQ multiplex PCR reads in MiXCR, keeping a single row per CDR3 protein. Here the sample spans some 200,000 distinct CDR3 sequences, nearly 95% being singletons. What was sequenced was CD4+ T cells from PBMCs. These receptors were collected from a human donor with multiple sclerosis.

This clonotype was detected once. The chain has TRBV30 and TRBJ1-2; no clear D. This CDR3 contains 11 residues. Germline CDR1 is GTSNPN and CDR2 is SVGIG (reference sequence). Trimming cost V 0 bases and J 7 bases, with 6 bases left between them. DNA of the CDR3: TGTGCCTGGAGTGTCGAGGTTGGCTACACCTTC. As protein: CAWSVEVGYTF.

In this sample, this clonotype turned up once. This chain's CDR3 is CSASPSTSDEQYF. The CDR3, as DNA: TGCAGTGCTAGCCCGTCAACTAGCGACGAGCAGTACTTC. V usage is TRBV20-1 and J usage is TRBJ2-7; 7 bases agree with TRBD2. Germline V lookup: CDR1 DFQATT, CDR2 SNEGSKA (reference sequence). CDR3 size: 13 residues. The V and J ends lost 3 bases and 5 bases, in that order; junction bases with no gene match: 7.

The V gene is TRBV30, the J gene TRBJ2-7; unclear D gene. CDR1 is GTSNPN and CDR2 is SVGIG in the germline V gene (reference sequence). The CDR3 contains 13 residues. V lost 0 bases to trimming and J lost 7 bases, with 13 bases between them. The CDR3 is CAWSVVLMIEQYF. As DNA, the CDR3 is TGTGCCTGGAGTGTTGTCCTGATGATTGAGCAGTACTTC.

V and J are TRBV3-1 and TRBJ2-1; 9 nucleotides align to TRBD1. This CDR3 spans 13 amino acids. The V and J ends lost 5 bases and 7 bases, in that order; junction bases with no gene match: 3. The germline gives CDR1 LGHDT, CDR2 YNNKEL (reference sequence). As DNA, the CDR3 is TGTGCCAGCAGCTGGGACAGGGTAAATGAGCAGTTCTTC. Its translation: CASSWDRVNEQFF.

J is TRBJ2-1 and V is TRBV20-1; tentative D call: TRBD2 (5 bases). The V gene lost 5 bases and the J gene lost 2 bases, with 7 bases spanning the gap. Germline CDR1 reads DFQATT; CDR2 reads SNEGSKA (reference sequence). This CDR3 contains 12 residues. This CDR3 reads CSASGAYNEQFF. CDR3 nucleotides: TGCAGTGCTTCCGGGGCCTACAATGAGCAGTTCTTC.

The chain uses TRBV5-4 and TRBJ2-1; 9 bases map to TRBD2. The CDR3 is 15 amino acids. The V and J ends lost 4 bases and 7 bases, in that order; junction bases with no gene match: 9. Germline lookup yields CDR1 SGHNT and CDR2 YYREEE (reference sequence). CDR3 bases: TGTGCCAGCAGCCCCAATAGCGGGGGCGGGAATGAGCAGTTCTTC. This encodes CASSPNSGGGNEQFF.

This sequence joins TRBV9 and TRBJ1-1; no clear D gene. This CDR3 has 16 residues. Germline assignment: CDR1 SGDLS and CDR2 YYNGEE. V lost 2 bases to trimming and J lost 2 bases, with 16 bases between them. CDR3: CASSVSPSGGNTEAFF. The CDR3 DNA is TGTGCCAGCAGCGTTAGCCCTTCGGGCGGTAACACTGAAGCTTTCTTT. The whole variable domain, filled in from reference TRBV9 and TRBJ1-1, reads DSGVTQTPKHLITATGQRVTLRCSPRSGDLSVYWYQQSLDQGLQFLIQYYNGEERAKGNILERFSAQQFPDLHSELNLSSLELGDSALYFCASSVSPSGGNTEAFFGQGTRLTVV.

J is TRBJ1-1 and V is TRBV24-1, with a possible D match to TRBD1 (5 bases). The V end lost 3 bases, the J end lost 3 bases, and 13 bases lay between the germline ends. Germline V lookup: CDR1 KGHDR, CDR2 SFDVKD. The CDR3 contains 15 residues. The CDR3 nucleotides read TGTGCCACCAGTGATACTACCTTAGGGGACACTGAAGCTTTCTTT. Translating gives CATSDTTLGDTEAFF.

The chain employs TRBV27 and TRBJ1-2; the match to TRBD1 covers 7 bases. This CDR3 is 12 amino acids long. CDR1 and CDR2 from the germline V gene are MNHEY and SMNVEV (reference sequence). V was pared by 5 bases and J by 8 bases, with 5 bases of the junction left unmatched. As DNA, the CDR3 is TGTGCCAGCAGTGCTCAGGGGGGAGGCTACACCTTC. Its translation: CASSAQGGGYTF.

The chain has TRBV15 and TRBJ2-5; D remains unclear. The ends were cut back, 0 bases at V and 5 bases at J, with 7 bases in the middle. Looked up from germline, CDR1 is LNHNV and CDR2 is YYDKDF (reference sequence). CDR3 size: 13 residues. CDR3 DNA sequence: TGTGCCACCAGCAGAGATATCACCGAGACCCAGTACTTC. Translation: CATSRDITETQYF.

V is TRBV7-2 and J is TRBJ2-7; 7 bases are a match to TRBD2. This CDR3 region has 13 residues. CDR1 and CDR2 (germline): SGHTA, FQGNSA. V dropped 5 bases and J dropped 5; count of bases not matched to a gene: 6. The chain's CDR3 is CASSPPGLNEQYF. Here the CDR3 DNA reads TGTGCCAGCAGCCCTCCGGGACTAAACGAGCAGTACTTC.

The rearrangement joins TRBV27 to TRBJ2-1, with 13 bases matching TRBD2. The junction had 5 bases not matched to a gene; V was cut back by 6 bases and J by 9 bases. Germline loops: CDR1 MNHEY, CDR2 SMNVEV (reference sequence). CDR3 length equals 14 residues. CDR3 loop: CASRLAGGLFEQFF. CDR3 bases: TGTGCCAGCAGACTAGCGGGGGGGCTCTTTGAGCAGTTCTTC.

The J gene is TRBJ1-5, the V gene TRBV3-1; D uncertain. The CDR3 runs 16 residues. Trimming left V 1 base short and J 5 bases short, with 15 bases between. Germline V CDR1 and CDR2: LGHDT, YNNKEL (reference sequence). The DNA of the CDR3 is TGTGCCAGCAGCCAAGGAGGCCCGCCGGGGTATCAGCCCCAGCATTTT. Encoded protein: CASSQGGPPGYQPQHF.

This clonotype was detected only once. The V and J genes are TRBV12-3 or TRBV12-4 and TRBJ2-7; D is uncertain. Trimming stripped 7 bases from V and 0 bases from J, with 19 bases between. CDR3 length equals 16 residues. The CDR3 sequence: CASTSRRTASSYEQYF. In nucleotides, the CDR3 is TGTGCCAGCACCTCCCGTCGGACCGCCAGCTCCTACGAGCAGTACTTC.

This rearrangement joins TRBV3-1 to TRBJ2-3, with D hard to call. The CDR3 covers 14 residues. Trimming cost V 2 bases and J 7 bases, with 13 bases left between them. CDR1 LGHDT and CDR2 YNNKEL come from the germline V gene (reference sequence). The CDR3 loop reads CASSQPRTLNTQYF. The CDR3 DNA reads TGTGCCAGCAGCCAACCAAGAACCCTGAATACGCAGTATTTT.

V and J are TRBV5-1 and TRBJ1-1; a weak D match, TRBD1 (6 bases). Per germline, CDR1 SGHRS and CDR2 YFSETQ. The CDR3 is made up of 14 amino acids. V gave up 0 bases and J gave up 5 bases, with 11 bases separating them. The CDR3 spells CASSLDRGTTEAFF. The CDR3 DNA is TGCGCCAGCAGCTTGGATAGGGGGACAACTGAAGCTTTCTTT.

The chain uses TRBV6-5 and TRBJ1-3; 7 nucleotides align to TRBD1. This CDR3 region has 13 residues. Trimming removed 6 bases from V and 2 bases from J; junction bases left unmatched: 1. CDR1 is MNHEY, CDR2 SVGAGI, per germline. This chain's CDR3 is CASRGTAGNTIYF. The CDR3 region has the DNA TGTGCCAGCAGGGGGACAGCTGGAAACACCATATATTTT.

The chain couples TRBV7-2 to TRBJ2-1; either TRBD1 or TRBD2 may supply D (5 bases each). The CDR3 contains 15 residues. Germline lookup yields CDR1 SGHTA and CDR2 FQGNSA. V dropped 0 bases and J dropped 7 bases, with 13 bases sitting between them. Here the CDR3 reads CASSLAVRGGNEQFF. In DNA form, the CDR3 reads TGTGCCAGCAGCTTAGCGGTGAGGGGCGGGAATGAGCAGTTCTTC.

The gene calls are TRBV5-1 and TRBJ2-2; TRBD2 aligns across 9 bases. There are 17 residues in the CDR3. V lost 4 bases, J lost 1 base, and 8 bases stayed unmatched. Germline V gives CDR1 SGHRS, CDR2 YFSETQ. In DNA form, the CDR3 reads TGCGCCAGCAGCCGAAAGGAACTAGCGGGGAACACCGGGGAGCTGTTTTTT. As protein: CASSRKELAGNTGELFF.

DNA of the CDR3: TGCAGTGCTTGGCCCATAGCGGGAAACTACGAGCAGTACTTC. The encoded protein is CSAWPIAGNYEQYF. V usage is TRBV20-1 and J usage is TRBJ2-7; TRBD2 agrees at 8 bases. The CDR3 contains 14 residues. The junction had 9 bases not matched to a gene; V was cut back by 5 bases and J by 3 bases. The V gene's germline CDR1 is DFQATT and CDR2 SNEGSKA (reference sequence).

This clonotype has a single count. Relative to the germline gene, one junction end is altered; a read error may explain this. The chain links TRBV7-7 to TRBJ2-1; 11 bases match TRBD2. The CDR3 is 15 residues long. Germline values: CDR1 SSHAT, CDR2 FNYEAQ (reference sequence). This CDR3 is CASSLLAGAHNEQFF. In DNA form, the CDR3 reads TGTGCTAGCAGCTTACTAGCGGGGGCCCACAATGAGCAGTTCTTC.

V and J are TRBV19 and TRBJ2-1; a weak D match, TRBD2 (6 bases). This CDR3 comprises 13 residues. Per germline, CDR1 LNHDA and CDR2 SQIVND (reference sequence). V lost 5 bases to trimming and J lost 9 bases, with 14 bases between them. CDR3 residues: CASSSRGLPEQFF. In DNA, the CDR3 is TGTGCCAGTAGTTCCCGGGGACTCCCTGAGCAGTTCTTC.

The chain recombines TRBV30 with TRBJ2-1; no clear D gene. Germline CDR1 GTSNPN, CDR2 SVGIG (reference sequence). This CDR3 contains 12 residues. With 0 bases removed from V and 6 bases from J, the gap between germline ends came to 6 bases. CDR3 DNA sequence: TGTGCCTGGAGTGTACGTCGCAATGAGCAGTTCTTC. Encoded protein: CAWSVRRNEQFF.

The chain couples TRBV5-1 to TRBJ2-2; D ambiguous. Germline V gene sequence: CDR1 SGHRS, CDR2 YFSETQ. The length of the CDR3 is 14 residues. V lost 0 bases, J lost 7 bases, and 10 bases lay in between. The DNA of the CDR3 is TGCGCCAGCAGCTTGGCCGGTGGAAACGGGGAGCTGTTTTTT. Encoded protein: CASSLAGGNGELFF.

The gene calls are TRBV20-1 and TRBJ2-3; TRBD2 matches at 13 bases. V trimming: 5 bases; J trimming: 6 bases; junction bases outside the gene matches: 2. This CDR3 comprises 13 residues. CDR1 DFQATT and CDR2 SNEGSKA come from the germline V gene (reference sequence). The CDR3, as DNA: TGCAGTGCTCCGACTAGCGGGAGGGATACGCAGTATTTT. Translating it yields CSAPTSGRDTQYF.

The CDR3 here is CASSLDRDRNTGELFF. For the CDR3, the DNA is TGTGCCAGCAGCTTGGACAGGGACCGAAACACCGGGGAGCTGTTTTTT. The V gene is TRBV5-4, the J gene TRBJ2-2, with D possibly matching TRBD1 (6 bases). The CDR3 sequence is 16 residues long. Germline values: CDR1 SGHNT, CDR2 YYREEE (reference sequence). V was pared by 0 bases and J by 2 bases, with 11 bases between.

V gene TRBV4-1 combines with J gene TRBJ2-5; 7 bases align to TRBD2. The CDR3 has 16 residues. Trimming took 0 bases from V and 5 from J; bases not matched to a gene: 9. The germline gives CDR1 MGHRA, CDR2 YSYEKL. In DNA form, the CDR3 reads TGCGCCAGCAGCCAAGAGCCCCAGCGGGGCGGGGAGACCCAGTACTTC. Translation gives CASSQEPQRGGETQYF.